The 18 T cell receptor beta chains below were found in one sample sequenced in a study of identical twins. From the 5' RACE reads, TCRdb called clonotypes with MiXCR, one entry per CDR3 protein. The sample lists approximately 280,000 distinct CDR3 sequences, less than 9% seen once, with approximately 2.1% in the top ten. This sample also appeared in a second study, on yellow fever vaccine responses in identical twins.

The sample taken for sequencing was memory (CD45RO+) T cells sorted from blood. These receptors originate from a woman aged 18-29 years in good health.

This clonotype showed up just a few times. V and J are TRBV7-8 and TRBJ1-2, with 7 bases that match TRBD1. The germline CDR1 and CDR2 sequences are SGHVS and FQNEAQ. There are 15 residues in the CDR3. J lost 0 bases, V lost 4 bases, and 5 bases had no gene match. The DNA of the CDR3 is TGTGCCAGCAGCTCCCGGACAGGAGCTAACTATGGCTACACCTTC. Its protein is CASSSRTGANYGYTF.

This clonotype was seen a handful of times. The genes are TRBV6-1 and TRBJ2-4; possibly TRBD1 for D (6 bases). CDR1 is MNHNS and CDR2 is SASEGT in the germline V gene. The CDR3 length is 15 residues. V lost 5 bases to trimming and J lost 1 base, with 12 bases between them. For the CDR3, the DNA is TGTGCCAGCAGTCAGGGGCTCTTTGCCAAAAACATTCAGTACTTC. As protein: CASSQGLFAKNIQYF.

The gene calls are TRBV11-3 and TRBJ2-3; the D is unclear. CDR1 and CDR2 (germline): SGHNT, YENEEA. The CDR3 has 13 residues. V was trimmed by 7 bases and J by 5 bases, leaving 13 bases between them. CDR3 coding DNA: TGTGCCAGCACCCCCAGGTGGGGAGATACGCAGTATTTT. Amino acid sequence: CASTPRWGDTQYF. Full variable domain (missing parts from reference TRBV11-3 and TRBJ2-3): EAGVVQSPRYKIIEKKQPVAFWCNPISGHNTLYWYLQNLGQGPELLIRYENEEAVDDSQLPKDRFSAERLKGVDSTLKIQPAELGDSAVYLCASTPRWGDTQYFGPGTRLTVL.

This clonotype was observed a handful of times. The chain carries TRBV7-3 and TRBJ2-2, with TRBD2 as a possible D gene (6 bases). Between the trimmed V and J ends, which lost 5 bases and 4 bases, there was a span of 14 bases. The CDR3 extends over 15 amino acids. Per the germline V gene, CDR1 is SGHTA and CDR2 is FQGTGA. The CDR3: CASSPRLAFTGELFF. CDR3 nucleotides: TGTGCCAGCAGCCCCCGGCTAGCGTTCACCGGGGAGCTGTTTTTT.

The sample holds many counts of this clonotype. The V gene is TRBV6-6, the J gene TRBJ2-1; 8 nucleotides match TRBD1. The CDR3 runs to 12 residues. Germline V lookup: CDR1 MNHNY, CDR2 SVGAGI (reference sequence). The junction had 2 bases not matched to a gene; V was cut back by 6 bases and J by 7 bases. CDR3 in amino acids: CASSYRGNEQFF. As DNA, the CDR3 is TGTGCCAGCAGCTACAGGGGGAATGAGCAGTTCTTC.

The chain combines TRBV7-8 with TRBJ2-1; D gene uncertain. Germline V gives CDR1 SGHVS, CDR2 FQNEAQ. V was trimmed by 5 bases and J by 7 bases, leaving 15 bases between them. The CDR3 extends over 14 amino acids. The CDR3 protein is CASSPYVVGNEQFF. CDR3 bases: TGTGCCAGCAGCCCCTACGTGGTAGGGAATGAGCAGTTCTTC.

This rearrangement joins TRBV7-9 to TRBJ2-5; D remains ambiguous. Per the germline V gene, CDR1 is SEHNR and CDR2 is FQNEAQ (reference sequence). The CDR3 contains 17 residues. Trimming shortened V by 1 base and J by 1 base, and 16 bases separated the two germline ends. In nucleotides, the CDR3 is TGTGCCAGCAGCTTAGGTGGTGTCTCCCCGCGCCAAGAGACCCAGTACTTC. The encoded protein is CASSLGGVSPRQETQYF.

Many counts were recorded for this clonotype. The gene calls are TRBV28 and TRBJ2-1, with 14 positions matching TRBD2. CDR3 length: 19 residues. The germline CDR1 and CDR2 sequences are MDHEN and SYDVKM. The junction had 13 bases not matched to a gene; V was cut back by 4 bases and J by 5 bases. This CDR3 is CASSSQTGLAGGPNNEQFF. CDR3 nucleotide sequence: TGTGCCAGCAGTTCCCAAACCGGACTAGCGGGAGGCCCCAACAATGAGCAGTTCTTC. Full variable domain (outside the CDR3, taken from reference TRBV28 and TRBJ2-1): DVKVTQSSRYLVKRTGEKVFLECVQDMDHENMFWYRQDPGLGLRLIYFSYDVKMKEKGDIPEGYSVSREKKERFSLILESASTNQTSMYLCASSSQTGLAGGPNNEQFFGPGTRLTVL.

In this sample, this clonotype turned up a few times. The chain couples TRBV20-1 to TRBJ1-1; 8 nucleotides line up with TRBD1. The V gene end was trimmed by 2 bases and the J gene end by 7 bases; junction bases not matched to a gene: 12. There are 15 residues in the CDR3. Germline CDR1 reads DFQATT; CDR2 reads SNEGSKA (reference sequence). The DNA for the CDR3 is TGCAGTGCTAGATCCCCAGACAGGGGTAATTTTGAAGCTTTCTTT. The encoded protein is CSARSPDRGNFEAFF.

The V gene is TRBV5-1, the J gene TRBJ2-1; 13 bases agree with TRBD2. The CDR3 has 14 residues. Germline assignment: CDR1 SGHRS and CDR2 YFSETQ. Trimming at V came to 3 bases and at J to 8 bases, leaving 2 bases not matched to a gene. CDR3 amino acids: CASSSGLAGHEQFF. CDR3 nucleotide sequence: TGCGCCAGCAGCTCGGGACTAGCGGGGCATGAGCAGTTCTTC.

The CDR3 DNA is TGTGCCAGCAGTGAGGGTACAGCAGATACGCAGTATTTT. As protein: CASSEGTADTQYF. The gene calls are TRBV6-1 and TRBJ2-3; D is uncertain. The V gene lost 3 bases and the J gene lost 4 bases, with 8 bases spanning the gap. This CDR3 has 13 residues. The germline CDR1 and CDR2 sequences are MNHNS and SASEGT.

This clonotype was counted a few times. The chain joins TRBV9 to TRBJ2-1; TRBD2 matches 10 bases. Losses at the gene ends were 3 bases for V and 4 bases for J; bases not matched to a gene: 4. The CDR3 consists of 15 residues. Germline CDR1 SGDLS, CDR2 YYNGEE. CDR3 sequence reads: CASSAQRGGYNEQFF. CDR3 sequence (DNA): TGTGCCAGCAGCGCCCAGCGGGGGGGTTACAATGAGCAGTTCTTC. The full variable domain, completed using reference TRBV9 and TRBJ2-1, is DSGVTQTPKHLITATGQRVTLRCSPRSGDLSVYWYQQSLDQGLQFLIQYYNGEERAKGNILERFSAQQFPDLHSELNLSSLELGDSALYFCASSAQRGGYNEQFFGPGTRLTVL.

Ten or more counts support this clonotype. V gene TRBV7-9 combines with J gene TRBJ1-1; D is perhaps TRBD1 (6 bases). V was trimmed by 5 bases and J by 1 base, leaving 11 bases between them. CDR3 length: 14 amino acids. In germline, CDR1 is SEHNR, CDR2 FQNEAQ (reference sequence). CDR3 in DNA: TGTGCCAGCAGCCATCCACAGGGGAACACTGAAGCTTTCTTT. Residues: CASSHPQGNTEAFF. Full variable domain (rest looked up from reference TRBV7-9 and TRBJ1-1): DTGVSQNPRHKITKRGQNVTFRCDPISEHNRLYWYRQTLGQGPEFLTYFQNEAQLEKSRLLSDRFSAERPKGSFSTLEIQRTEQGDSAMYLCASSHPQGNTEAFFGQGTRLTVV.

This clonotype has just a few counts. The rearrangement uses TRBV11-2 and TRBJ2-2; 8 bases agree with TRBD2. Unmatched junction bases numbered 7, after V lost 8 bases and J lost 2 bases. The CDR3 totals 15 residues. Germline assignment: CDR1 SGHAT and CDR2 FQNNGV. The CDR3 DNA reads TGTGCCAGCGGCCGCGGGAGGCCTAACACCGGGGAGCTGTTTTTT. Amino acid sequence: CASGRGRPNTGELFF.

This clonotype was seen only a few times. The chain has TRBV14 and TRBJ2-1, with D maybe TRBD1 (5 bases). The CDR3 covers 14 residues. The germline V gene has CDR1 SGHDN and CDR2 FVKESK. V was cut by 4 bases and J by 7 bases, with 14 bases left in between. The CDR3 DNA follows: TGTGCCAGCAGCCGCGCCAGGGTTGGGAATGAGCAGTTCTTC. Its protein is CASSRARVGNEQFF.

This clonotype was counted only a few times. A read error is possible here, since a much larger clone lies one base away. The V and J genes are TRBV7-9 and TRBJ1-1; D gene ambiguous. The V and J ends lost 5 bases and 3 bases respectively, with 4 bases between them. The CDR3 totals 11 residues. Germline-derived CDR1 and CDR2 are SEHNR and FQNEAQ (reference sequence). CDR3 sequence: CASSRDTEAFF. DNA of the CDR3: TGTGCCAGCAGCCGGGACACTGAAGCTTTCTTT.

The rearrangement uses TRBV12-3 or TRBV12-4 and TRBJ2-2; TRBD1 matches 7 bases. V lost 6 bases to trimming and J lost 5 bases; unmatched junction nucleotides: 6. There are 14 residues in the CDR3. CDR3 loop: CASSRTGSTGELFF. CDR3 bases: TGTGCCAGCAGCCGGACAGGTAGTACCGGGGAGCTGTTTTTT.

The chain has TRBV20-1 and TRBJ2-5, with 11 bases matching TRBD2. V trimming: 5 bases; J trimming: 4 bases; junction bases outside the gene matches: 6. This CDR3 spans 14 amino acids. Germline values: CDR1 DFQATT, CDR2 SNEGSKA (reference sequence). In DNA, the CDR3 is TGCAGTGCTCCTTTAGCGGGAGGGGGAGAGACCCAGTACTTC. This gives the protein CSAPLAGGGETQYF.